Below, one T cell receptor beta chain is given with its context. What it binds is unknown. CDR3 length: 15 residues. The J segment lost 4 bases and the V segment lost 3 bases, leaving 6 bases of the junction unmatched. The germline V gene encodes CDR1 LGHNA and CDR2 YSLEER. The data stem from a study of T cell repertoires and HLA-DP antigens. Untouched CD4+ T cells were isolated by negative selection, averaging approximately 98% purity. Findings of the study overall: Previously undetected clones averaged 36.3% and 50.6% against the two alleles respectively.

Primers targeted 54 TRBV and 13 TRBJ segments. Assay: immunoSEQ multiplex PCR; the TCRdb copy retains only in-frame clones and omits some. The sample shows approximately 100,000 clones, around 86% of them seen only once. The chain is built from TRBV4-3 and TRBJ1-1; 9 bases are shared with TRBD1. This TCR was recovered from a man over 45 in good health and CMV-seronegative. The sequencing input was CD4+ T cells from PBMCs. Here the CDR3 reads CASSHTGTGSTEAFF. CDR3 DNA sequence: TGCGCCAGCAGCCACACCGGGACAGGGAGCACTGAAGCTTTCTTT.